The clone carrying this T cell receptor beta chain appeared a few times. No antigen is known for it. CDR3 size: 16 residues. V lost 3 bases to trimming and J lost 3 bases; unmatched junction nucleotides: 8. The V gene's germline CDR1 is MDHEN and CDR2 SYDVKM. The sample is drawn from a study of T-cell reconstitution after alpha-beta-depleted transplantation in children. Broader study findings: The high TCRbeta diversity at day 60 in some patients came from surviving recipient T cells and thymic progenitors. One year after transplant, T-cell counts and diversity came mostly from newly produced T cells. Expanded graft clones numbering several hundred reportedly gave rise to alpha-beta T cells about two months after transplant.

Unique molecular identifiers were used to barcode this TCRbeta library. Each CDR3 protein is one row after TCRdb ran MiXCR on the PCR reads. The profile shows 200,000 to 250,000 distinct CDR3 sequences, around 8% of them singletons. The chain couples TRBV28 to TRBJ2-5; 9 bases match TRBD2. The source of this sequence is a male patient under 18 who had a stem cell transplant for acute lymphoblastic leukemia, so the T cells may come from the graft donor. Source: PBMCs, mostly from graft donor cells, taken 180 days after TCRalphabeta/CD19-depleted stem cell transplant. CDR3 bases: TGTGCCAGCAGTTTGTTTGGCGGGAGGGCCGAAGAGACCCAGTACTTC. Protein product: CASSLFGGRAEETQYF.